The T cell receptor beta chain under discussion was sequenced for a study of memory CD4+ T cells and cytomegalovirus serostatus. Regarding the study as a whole: Each of approximately 69 CMV-associated TCRbeta sequences occurred in one to five individuals.

Comments on this clone: Its antigen is not known.

Only in-frame clones appear in the TCRdb table, and some are missing; sequencing was by immunoSEQ multiplex PCR. The top ten hold approximately 0.85% of the sample, which has some 49,000 clones, 75% to 85% seen once. Single viable CD3+CD4+CD8-CD45RO+ cells were sorted as the memory CD4+ T cells. CD4+ T cells were isolated by positive magnetic selection. The CDR3 totals 15 residues. CDR1 is MGHRA, CDR2 YSYEKL, per germline. The V gene lost 0 bases and the J gene lost 4 bases, with 12 bases spanning the gap. Material for sequencing was memory CD4+ T cells from blood. This TCR was recovered from an adult in good health and CMV-seronegative. The rearrangement joins TRBV4-1 to TRBJ1-2; possible D gene TRBD1, 6 bases. The DNA of the CDR3 is TGCGCCAGCAGCCAAGATCGGGGGGCCGGCTATGGCTACACCTTC. The encoded protein is CASSQDRGAGYGYTF.